This T cell receptor (beta chain) was recovered during a study of T cell repertoires in ileal Crohn's disease. Study-level background: Surgery for a complication: stricturing in approximately 60%, penetrating in 39%. About half of patients got postoperative therapy: about a dozen thiopurines, approximately 17 anti-TNF.

Note on this clone: Its antigen is undetermined.

The method was immunoSEQ multiplex PCR; TCRdb's version includes in-frame clones alone and lacks a portion of them. This sample has about 4,500 clones, with about 80% found just once. Findings and caveats of the study: Clonality above 26.8% at surgery always came with endoscopic recurrence. Sorted CD8 T cells held more high-frequency clones than CD4.

The V gene lost 0 bases and the J gene lost 0 bases, with 13 bases spanning the gap. Germline lookup yields CDR1 SGHRS and CDR2 YFSETQ. The length of the CDR3 is 17 residues. The chain has TRBV5-1 and TRBJ1-3; a possible D gene is TRBD1 (6 bases). Specimen: ileal tissue. This TCR was sampled from an adult with Crohn's disease. CDR3 region: CASSLGSTGFSGNTIYF. CDR3 sequence (DNA): TGCGCCAGCAGCTTGGGCTCGACAGGCTTCTCTGGAAACACCATATATTTT.